The clone carrying this T cell receptor (beta chain) was observed many times. This specimen comes from a study of neurological immune-mediated disorders. In the study overall: Among the 35 or so patients with multiple sclerosis, roughly 30 were relapsing-remitting, while 3 were secondary progressive.

Germline CDR1 reads SGHVS; CDR2 reads FQNEAQ. The CDR3 consists of 13 residues. Trimming took 6 bases from V and 5 from J, leaving 12 bases between them. In TCRdb, the 5' RACE reads were re-called with MiXCR into one record per CDR3 protein. The sample has fewer than 75,000 distinct CDR3 sequences; 3.4% are singletons. Preparation of the unsorted libraries drew on 2 million PBMCs stored at -80 C. The sequence derives from a man in his forties or fifties with multiple sclerosis. Input material: PBMCs. The chain employs TRBV7-8 and TRBJ2-3; D possibly corresponds to TRBD2 (5 bases). CDR3 sequence reads: CASRIAPQDTQYF. Written as DNA, the CDR3 is TGTGCCAGCAGAATAGCGCCCCAAGATACGCAGTATTTT.